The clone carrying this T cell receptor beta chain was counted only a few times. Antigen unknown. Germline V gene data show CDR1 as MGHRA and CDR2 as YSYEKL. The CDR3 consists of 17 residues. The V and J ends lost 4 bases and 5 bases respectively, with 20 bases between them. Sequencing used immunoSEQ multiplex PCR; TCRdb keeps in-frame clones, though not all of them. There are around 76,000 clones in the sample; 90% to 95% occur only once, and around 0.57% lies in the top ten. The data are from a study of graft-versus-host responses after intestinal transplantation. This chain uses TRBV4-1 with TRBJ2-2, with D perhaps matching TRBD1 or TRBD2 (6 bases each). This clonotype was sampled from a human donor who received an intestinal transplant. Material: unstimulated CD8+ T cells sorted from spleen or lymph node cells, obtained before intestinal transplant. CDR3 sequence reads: CASSRLYGGLGTGELFF. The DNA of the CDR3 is TGCGCCAGCAGCCGACTTTATGGGGGGCTTGGGACCGGGGAGCTGTTTTTT.